The rows below give T cell receptor beta chains drawn from one sample of a study of blood T cells in healthy people across ages. TCRdb reanalysed the 5' RACE reads using MiXCR and keeps one entry per CDR3 protein. The sample yields about 730,000 distinct CDR3 sequences, 40% to 45% seen once. Sequences were obtained from blood. These receptors all come from a woman aged 55-70 years in good health. CDR3s include the opening cysteine and the closing phenylalanine or tryptophan. A D gene is named only where the DNA matches it firmly. The listing skips clone size in some rows; elsewhere it reads once, few, many or a size class.

d_call	j_call	v_call	clone_size	cdr3_nt	cdr3_aa
TRBD2	TRBJ2-3	TRBV9	few	TGTGCCAGCAGCCCCCGTGCGAGCGGGATCACAGATACGCAGTATTTT	CASSPRASGITDTQYF
TRBD2	TRBJ2-5	TRBV29-1	many	TGCAGCGTTGGCGGGACTAGCGCGCAAGAGACCCAGTACTTC	CSVGGTSAQETQYF
NA	TRBJ1-2	TRBV7-2	NA	TGTGCCAGCAGCTCTACCCCTCCGGGTTTCACCTTC	CASSSTPPGFTF
TRBD1	TRBJ2-1	TRBV10-1	NA	TGCGCCAGCAGTGAATGGACAGGGGCTGTTAATGAGCAGTTCTTC	CASSEWTGAVNEQFF
NA	TRBJ1-2	TRBV20-1	NA	TGCAGTGCTAGAGATAGGTGGGCCGATCTTAACTATGGCTACACCTTC	CSARDRWADLNYGYTF
NA	TRBJ1-2	TRBV12-3/TRBV12-4	NA	TGTGCCAGCAGTTTAGATTCAGCTAAGATCTATGGCTACACCTTC	CASSLDSAKIYGYTF
NA	TRBJ2-3	TRBV20-1	NA	TGCAGTGCTAGACCGTGGACCAGCACAGATACGCAGTATTTT	CSARPWTSTDTQYF
NA	TRBJ2-5	TRBV29-1	NA	TGCAGCGTTGATCCAGCGGAAACCTTCAATGAGCAGTACTTC	CSVDPAETFNEQYF
TRBD1	TRBJ1-2	TRBV30	NA	TGTGCCTGGAGTGGGGACAGCATCTACCAAGGCGGCTACACCTTC	CAWSGDSIYQGGYTF
TRBD1	TRBJ2-1	TRBV5-1	few	TGCGCCAGCAGCTTGGGACAGGGGGAGTACGAGCAGTTCTTC	CASSLGQGEYEQFF
NA	TRBJ1-2	TRBV28	NA	TGTGCCAGCAGTTCCCTCGATTATGGCTACACCTTC	CASSSLDYGYTF
TRBD1	TRBJ1-6	TRBV28	NA	TGTGCCAGCAGGACGACAGGGGGAGATTCACCCCTCCACTTT	CASRTTGGDSPLHF
NA	TRBJ2-4	TRBV6-1	NA	TGTGCCAGCACCGAGGGGGCCAAAAACATTCAGTACTTC	CASTEGAKNIQYF
NA	TRBJ2-1	TRBV6-1	NA	TGTGCCAGCACCTCCCTCAATGAGCAGTTCTTC	CASTSLNEQFF
TRBD2	TRBJ2-2	TRBV9	NA	TGTGCCAGCAGCGTAGCCCCGGGGGGACTAGGGGCCGGGGAGCTGTTTTTT	CASSVAPGGLGAGELFF
NA	TRBJ2-7	TRBV7-2	NA	TGTGCCAGCAGCTACGCCTTTCGGGGCGAGCAGTACTTC	CASSYAFRGEQYF
NA	TRBJ2-3	TRBV9	many	TGTGCCAGCAGCGTAGCGGGGGAGACAGATACGCAGTATTTT	CASSVAGETDTQYF
NA	TRBJ2-7	TRBV4-2	NA	TGTGCCAGCAGCCAGGGGTTTAGCGACTACGAGCAGTACTTC	CASSQGFSDYEQYF
NA	TRBJ1-5	TRBV12-3/TRBV12-4	NA	TGTGCCAGCAGTTTAGAGGGCCAGGGATCTCAGCCCCAGCATTTT	CASSLEGQGSQPQHF
NA	TRBJ2-1	TRBV6-1	NA	TGTGCCAGCAGTGAGATTCAGTTCTTC	CASSEIQFF
NA	TRBJ2-7	TRBV7-2	many	TGTGCCAGCAGCTTTACAGATAGCTCCTACGAGCAGTACTTC	CASSFTDSSYEQYF
TRBD2	TRBJ2-1	TRBV20-1	NA	TGCAGTGCTAGCCGGACTAGTAGGAGCGAGCAGTTCTTC	CSASRTSRSEQFF
NA	TRBJ1-1	TRBV3-1	once	TGTGCCAGCAGCCCCACGGCGGGTGTCGCTGAAGCTTTCTTT	CASSPTAGVAEAFF
NA	TRBJ2-6	TRBV11-2	NA	TGTGCCAGCGGTGGGGGGCCCTCTGGGGCCAACGTCCTGACTTTC	CASGGGPSGANVLTF
NA	TRBJ2-7	TRBV5-5	NA	TGTGCCAGCAGCTTGTTAGGAGATTTCTACGACAATGAGCAGTACTTC	CASSLLGDFYDNEQYF
NA	TRBJ2-5	TRBV6-2/TRBV6-3	NA	TGTGCCAGCAGCTATACACACTCCGGGACCAAGCAGTACTTC	CASSYTHSGTKQYF
TRBD2	TRBJ2-7	TRBV7-9	few	TGTGCCAGCAGCCTTAGCGGGAGCCGCTACGAGCAGTACTTC	CASSLSGSRYEQYF
NA	TRBJ2-6	TRBV20-1	few	TGCAGTGCTAGAGATCGATTGGGGCATTCTGGGGCCAACGTCCTGACTTTC	CSARDRLGHSGANVLTF
NA	TRBJ2-5	TRBV7-7	NA	TGTGCTAGCAGCTTAGACTTTAAAGAGACCCAGTACTTC	CASSLDFKETQYF
TRBD1	TRBJ1-5	TRBV20-1	NA	TGCAGTGCTAAACCCACAGGGGTTTCCAATCAGCCCCAGCATTTT	CSAKPTGVSNQPQHF
TRBD2	TRBJ2-1	TRBV7-9	NA	TGTGCCAGCAGCTTAGAAGGAGGACTAGCGGGCAATGGGCAGTTCTTC	CASSLEGGLAGNGQFF
NA	TRBJ2-7	TRBV20-1	NA	TGCAGTGCTAGATCCGGTTCAGTCGCCTACGAGCAGTACTTC	CSARSGSVAYEQYF
NA	TRBJ2-2	TRBV7-2	NA	TGTGCCAGCAGCCCTAGACAGGCTGTAGCCACCGGGGAGCTGTTTTTT	CASSPRQAVATGELFF
TRBD2	TRBJ2-7	TRBV6-2/TRBV6-3	few	TGTGCCAGCAGCCAATTCCTCCCGGGACTAGCCGCGGACGAGCAGTACTTC	CASSQFLPGLAADEQYF
NA	TRBJ2-7	TRBV5-1	NA	TGCGCCAGCAGCGTGGAGCCCCACTACGAGCAGTACTTC	CASSVEPHYEQYF